Given below is one TCR beta chain in context. The junction had 8 bases not matched to a gene; V was cut back by 4 bases and J by 5 bases. Per germline, CDR1 MNHEY and CDR2 SVGEGT. There are 16 residues in the CDR3. They isolated at least 6.5 million PBMCs from each sample. Per sample, extraction of total RNA gave at least 5.5 micrograms in every case. The sample originates from a study of blood T cells in healthy people across ages. Through a sample-barcoded 5' primer and a J-beta primer mix, a second PCR was run for roughly 7 to 12 cycles. TCRdb redid the calling of the 5' RACE reads with MiXCR, one entry per CDR3 protein. The sample lists more than 1 million distinct CDR3 sequences; around 45% were seen once.

The rearrangement joins TRBV6-2 or TRBV6-3 to TRBJ2-5, with TRBD2 matching over 12 bases. This sequence originates from a woman aged 60-75 years in good health. The specimen was blood. CDR3 amino acids: CASSSASGRAAETQYF. The CDR3 DNA reads as TGTGCCAGCAGTTCCGCTAGCGGGAGGGCCGCTGAGACCCAGTACTTC.